This section outlines one TCR beta chain sequence together with its context. Other DNA sequences within the sample encode an identical CDR3. The sample originates from a study of blood T cell repertoires in COVID-19. Whole-study context: From T cells, B-cell-depleted T cells, or PBMCs came the material, which was cDNA or gDNA.

In the original workflow: It was from reference gene primer amplification that nucleated cell counts were estimated. The repertoire was sequenced with immunoSEQ multiplex PCR; TCRdb's copy has only in-frame clones and lacks some. V, J and clone size reflect that table, while D and trimming were determined from the DNA. The sample yields about 190,000 clones, under 90% seen once. The CDR3 covers 14 residues. With V trimmed by 2 bases and J by 1 base, 1 base remained unmatched. Germline-derived CDR1 and CDR2 are SGHDT and YYEEEE. The TCR originated in a human donor in a cohort sampled during active COVID-19. The rearrangement joins TRBV5-6 to TRBJ2-5; 8 bases line up with TRBD2. Sequencing used peripheral blood. In DNA, the CDR3 is TGTGCCAGCAGCTTAGGGACTAGCCAAGAGACCCAGTACTTC. Protein: CASSLGTSQETQYF.